The sequence of this T cell receptor beta chain was determined in a study of T cell repertoires in cytomegalovirus infection. Study in general: Well-studied HLA-B-restricted CMV epitopes were used in the study alongside recently identified HLA-C-restricted ones.

This clonotype came up a few times. The target antigen is unknown. Germline values: CDR1 SEHNR, CDR2 FQNEAQ (reference sequence). The CDR3 is 14 amino acids. V was trimmed by 4 bases and J by 3 bases, leaving 12 bases between them. From the reads, TCRdb called clonotypes with MiXCR, one entry per CDR3 protein. The table includes tens of thousands of distinct CDR3 sequences, approximately 22% detected once. This sample comprised CD8+ T cells from cultured PBMCs, obtained from culture after CMV antigen stimulation. This sequence was found in a human donor in good health (CMV status not recorded). Some clones in this sample may be carry-over from other donors' samples. The chain uses TRBV7-9 and TRBJ1-1, with a weak D call TRBD1 (5 bases). DNA of the CDR3: TGTGCCAGCAGCTCCCCCGGGGGTGACACTGAAGCTTTCTTT. Its protein is CASSSPGGDTEAFF. The whole variable domain, remainder taken from reference TRBV7-9 and TRBJ1-1, is DTGVSQNPRHKITKRGQNVTFRCDPISEHNRLYWYRQTLGQGPEFLTYFQNEAQLEKSRLLSDRFSAERPKGSFSTLEIQRTEQGDSAMYLCASSSPGGDTEAFFGQGTRLTVV.